This T cell receptor beta chain comes out of a study of CD8 T cells in ankylosing spondylitis. The study, taken as a whole, reports: Matched synovial fluid from ankylosing spondylitis patients was reported to be enriched for disease-linked clones. There were earlier reports of some motif variants in reactive arthritis synovial fluid and blood. Disease-linked clones had a CD8+ phenotype and relatively low frequency in peripheral blood.

In the case of this clonotype: Its antigen is as yet unknown.

Making the TCR beta libraries involved quantitative 5'-RACE with molecular barcodes. TCRdb used MiXCR to reprocess the 5' RACE reads, holding one entry per CDR3 protein. The sample consists of roughly 150,000 distinct CDR3 sequences, about a third of them appearing once. The clonotype was recovered from a male donor with ankylosing spondylitis. The sequenced sample was synovial fluid, either unsorted or a sorted T cell fraction (not recorded which).

The CDR3 spells CASSFSISAGLAGGETQYF. Written as DNA, the CDR3 is TGTGCCAGCAGTTTCTCAATTTCTGCGGGACTAGCGGGCGGGGAGACCCAGTACTTC. This chain joins TRBV28 and TRBJ2-5, with 12 bases that match TRBD2. The ends lost 3 bases at V and 5 bases at J; junction bases unmatched: 16. This CDR3 has 19 residues. Germline V gene sequence: CDR1 MDHEN, CDR2 SYDVKM.